Listed here is a single T cell receptor beta chain. This record comes from a study of blood T cell repertoires in COVID-19. Overall study context: From the United States, Italy and Spain came samples of acute and convalescent COVID-19. The analysed material was cDNA or gDNA that came from T cells, B-cell-depleted T cells, or PBMCs.

Authors' processing steps: Nucleated cell counts were estimated from reference gene primer amplification. Measured with immunoSEQ multiplex PCR; TCRdb has only the in-frame clones, and not every one. V, J and clone size are taken as reported in that table, and D and trimming were inferred from the DNA itself. The repertoire holds about 70,000 clones, with roughly 91% as singletons. V was clipped by 2 bases and J by 5 bases, with 12 bases between them. CDR1 and CDR2 (germline): GTSNPN, SVGIG (reference sequence). The CDR3 consists of 13 residues. The receptor was isolated from a woman between 18 and 29 years old with acute or convalescent COVID-19. The chain couples TRBV30 to TRBJ1-2, with D perhaps TRBD1 (5 bases). The specimen was peripheral blood. CDR3 loop: CAWSIGVHYGYTF. The CDR3 DNA reads as TGTGCCTGGAGTATAGGGGTTCATTATGGCTACACCTTC.